This TCR beta chain was obtained from a study of cytomegalovirus exposure and HLA in healthy donors. Sequenced by immunoSEQ multiplex PCR; TCRdb stores in-frame clones only, minus some. This table has 170,000 or so clones, roughly four fifths appearing once. This TCR was sampled from a woman younger than 35 in good health and CMV-seropositive. The sequencing sample was made of PBMCs.

The CDR3 nucleotides read TGTGCCAGCAGTTTCGCGGGGGGGTCTACCTATAATTCACCCCTCCACTTT. Translated: CASSFAGGSTYNSPLHF. V is TRBV27 and J is TRBJ1-6, with D maybe TRBD1 (5 bases). Trimming took 3 bases from V and 2 from J, leaving 14 bases between them. The CDR3 is made up of 17 amino acids. The V gene's germline CDR1 is MNHEY and CDR2 SMNVEV (reference sequence).